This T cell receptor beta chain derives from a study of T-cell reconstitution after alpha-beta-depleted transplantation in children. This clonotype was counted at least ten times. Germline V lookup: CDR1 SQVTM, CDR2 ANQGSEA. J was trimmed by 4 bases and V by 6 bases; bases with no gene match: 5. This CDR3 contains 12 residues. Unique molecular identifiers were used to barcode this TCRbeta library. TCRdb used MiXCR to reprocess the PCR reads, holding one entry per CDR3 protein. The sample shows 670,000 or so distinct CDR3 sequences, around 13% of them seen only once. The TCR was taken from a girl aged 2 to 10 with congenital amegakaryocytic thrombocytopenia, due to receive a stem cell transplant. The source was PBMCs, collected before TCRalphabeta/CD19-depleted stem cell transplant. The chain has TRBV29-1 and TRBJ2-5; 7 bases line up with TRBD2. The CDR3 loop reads CSVRTRGETQYF. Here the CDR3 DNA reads TGCAGCGTCCGGACTAGAGGAGAGACCCAGTACTTC. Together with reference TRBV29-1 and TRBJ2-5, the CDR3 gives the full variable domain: SAVISQKPSRDICQRGTSLTIQCQVDSQVTMMFWYRQQPGQSLTLIATANQGSEATYESGFVIDKFPISRPNLTFSTLTVSNMSPEDSSIYLCSVRTRGETQYFGPGTRLLVL.